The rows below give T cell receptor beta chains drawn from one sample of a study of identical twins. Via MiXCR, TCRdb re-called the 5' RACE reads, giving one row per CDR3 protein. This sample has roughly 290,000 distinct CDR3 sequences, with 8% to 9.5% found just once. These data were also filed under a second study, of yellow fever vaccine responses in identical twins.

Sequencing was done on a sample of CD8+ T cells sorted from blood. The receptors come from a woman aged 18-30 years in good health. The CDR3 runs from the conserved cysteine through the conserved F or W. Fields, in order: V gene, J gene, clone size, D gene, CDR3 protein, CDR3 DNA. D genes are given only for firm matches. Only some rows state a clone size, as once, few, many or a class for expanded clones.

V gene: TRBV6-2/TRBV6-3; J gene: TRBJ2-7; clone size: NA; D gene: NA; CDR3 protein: CASSYWAPNAEQYF; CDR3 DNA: TGTGCCAGCAGTTACTGGGCGCCGAACGCCGAGCAGTACTTC
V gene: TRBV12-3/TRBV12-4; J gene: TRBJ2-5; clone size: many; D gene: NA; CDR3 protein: CASSSRFPETQYF; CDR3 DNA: TGTGCCAGCAGTTCGAGGTTTCCAGAGACCCAGTACTTC
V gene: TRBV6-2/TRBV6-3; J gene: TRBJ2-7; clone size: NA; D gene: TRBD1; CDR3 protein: CASSYLGQGIFYEQYF; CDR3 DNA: TGTGCCAGCAGTTACCTCGGACAGGGGATTTTCTACGAGCAGTACTTC
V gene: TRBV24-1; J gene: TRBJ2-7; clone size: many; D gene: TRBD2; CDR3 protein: CATSDYGASGAYEQYF; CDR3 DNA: TGTGCCACCAGTGATTATGGTGCTAGCGGGGCCTACGAGCAGTACTTC
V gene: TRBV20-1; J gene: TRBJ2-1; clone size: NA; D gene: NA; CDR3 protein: CSARLPTTTPYNEQFF; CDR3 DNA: TGCAGTGCTAGGCTCCCAACTACGACTCCTTACAATGAGCAGTTCTTC
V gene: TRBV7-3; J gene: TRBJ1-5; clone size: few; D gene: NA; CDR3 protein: CASSSRGKGQPQHF; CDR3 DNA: TGTGCCAGCAGCTCGAGGGGAAAGGGACAGCCCCAGCATTTT
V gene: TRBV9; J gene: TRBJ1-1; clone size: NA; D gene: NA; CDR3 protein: CASSVDMNTEAFF; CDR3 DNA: TGTGCCAGCAGCGTAGATATGAACACTGAAGCTTTCTTT
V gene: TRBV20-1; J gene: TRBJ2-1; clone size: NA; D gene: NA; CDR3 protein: CSARDLALEQFF; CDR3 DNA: TGCAGTGCTAGGGACTTGGCTCTGGAGCAGTTCTTC
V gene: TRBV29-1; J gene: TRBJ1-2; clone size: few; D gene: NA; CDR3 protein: CSVLPPVPYGYTF; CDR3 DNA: TGCAGCGTCTTACCCCCAGTACCTTATGGCTACACCTTC
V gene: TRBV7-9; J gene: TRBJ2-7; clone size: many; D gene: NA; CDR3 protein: CASGPDSLEQYF; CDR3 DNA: TGTGCCAGCGGCCCTGACTCTCTCGAGCAGTACTTC
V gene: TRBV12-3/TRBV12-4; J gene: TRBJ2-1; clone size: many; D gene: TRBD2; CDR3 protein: CASGSPGTSEQNEQFF; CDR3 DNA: TGTGCCAGCGGGTCTCCCGGGACTAGCGAGCAGAATGAGCAGTTCTTC
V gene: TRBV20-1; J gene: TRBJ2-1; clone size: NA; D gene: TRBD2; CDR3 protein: CSARGGSGNIYNEQFF; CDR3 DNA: TGCAGTGCAAGAGGCGGCAGCGGGAATATATACAATGAGCAGTTCTTC
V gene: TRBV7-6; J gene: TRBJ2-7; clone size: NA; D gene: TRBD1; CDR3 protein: CASTLETGGSEQYF; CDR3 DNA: TGTGCCAGCACCCTAGAGACAGGGGGCAGCGAGCAGTACTTC
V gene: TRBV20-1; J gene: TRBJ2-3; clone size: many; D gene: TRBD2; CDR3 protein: CSARGGAGGPADTQYF; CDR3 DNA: TGCAGTGCTAGAGGTGGAGCGGGGGGGCCCGCAGATACGCAGTATTTT
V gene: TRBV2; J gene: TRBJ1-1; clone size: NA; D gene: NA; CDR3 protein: CASTAGNTEAFF; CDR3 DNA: TGTGCCAGCACGGCGGGGAACACTGAAGCTTTCTTT
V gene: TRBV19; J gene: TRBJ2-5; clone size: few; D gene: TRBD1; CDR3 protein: CASSATDREETQYF; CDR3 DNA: TGTGCCAGTAGCGCTACGGACAGGGAAGAGACCCAGTACTTC
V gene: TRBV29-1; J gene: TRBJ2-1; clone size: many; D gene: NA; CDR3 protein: CSVARLSYNEQFF; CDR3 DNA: TGCAGCGTCGCAAGACTTTCCTACAATGAGCAGTTCTTC
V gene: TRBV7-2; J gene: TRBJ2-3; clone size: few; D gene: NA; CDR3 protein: CASSHTHWSTDTQYF; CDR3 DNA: TGTGCCAGCAGCCATACCCACTGGAGCACAGATACGCAGTATTTT
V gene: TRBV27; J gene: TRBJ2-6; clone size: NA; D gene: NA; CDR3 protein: CASSPRVGLAGANVLTF; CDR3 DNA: TGTGCCAGCAGTCCCAGAGTGGGGTTGGCTGGGGCCAACGTCCTGACTTTC
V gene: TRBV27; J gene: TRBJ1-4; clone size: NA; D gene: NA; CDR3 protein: CASSLSAYNEKLFF; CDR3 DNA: TGTGCCAGCAGTTTGTCAGCTTATAATGAAAAACTGTTTTTT
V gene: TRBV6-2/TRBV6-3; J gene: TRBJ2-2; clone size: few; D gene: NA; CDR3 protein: CASSRVGDTGELFF; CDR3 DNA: TGTGCCAGCAGCCGAGTGGGCGACACCGGGGAGCTGTTTTTT
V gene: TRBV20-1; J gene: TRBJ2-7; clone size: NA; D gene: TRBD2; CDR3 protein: CSAKTSGSYEQYF; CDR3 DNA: TGCAGTGCTAAAACTAGCGGGAGCTACGAGCAGTACTTC
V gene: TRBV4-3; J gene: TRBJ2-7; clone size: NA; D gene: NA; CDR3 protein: CASSQDRAGTSYEQYF; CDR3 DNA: TGCGCCAGCAGCCAAGATCGGGCAGGGACCTCCTACGAGCAGTACTTC
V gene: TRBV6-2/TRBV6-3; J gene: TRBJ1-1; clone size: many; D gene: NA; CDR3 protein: CASTILGAANTEAFF; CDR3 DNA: TGTGCCAGCACCATCCTCGGGGCGGCGAACACTGAAGCTTTCTTT
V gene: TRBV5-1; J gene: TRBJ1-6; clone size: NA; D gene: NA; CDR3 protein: CASSLAADHSPLHF; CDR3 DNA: TGCGCCAGCAGCTTGGCCGCGGACCATTCACCCCTCCACTTT
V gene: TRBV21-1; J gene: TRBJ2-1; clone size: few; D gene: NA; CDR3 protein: CASSKGRLAVYNEQFF; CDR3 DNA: TGTGCCAGCAGCAAAGGCCGACTAGCGGTCTACAATGAGCAGTTCTTC
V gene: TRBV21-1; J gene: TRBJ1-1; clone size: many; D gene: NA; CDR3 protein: CASSFRQGRVEAFF; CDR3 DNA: TGTGCCAGCAGCTTCCGACAGGGCAGAGTGGAAGCTTTCTTT
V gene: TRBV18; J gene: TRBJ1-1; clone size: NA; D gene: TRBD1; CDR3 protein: CASSPAEGQGGRLGTEAFF; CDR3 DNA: TGTGCCAGCTCACCGGCGGAGGGACAGGGAGGGCGACTGGGCACTGAAGCTTTCTTT
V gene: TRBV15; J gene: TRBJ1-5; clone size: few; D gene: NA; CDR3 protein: CATSRSGENQPQHF; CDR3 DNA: TGTGCCACCAGCAGGTCGGGGGAAAATCAGCCCCAGCATTTT
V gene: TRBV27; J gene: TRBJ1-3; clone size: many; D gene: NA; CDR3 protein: CASSLWGGNTIYF; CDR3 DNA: TGTGCCAGCAGTTTATGGGGTGGAAACACCATATATTTT
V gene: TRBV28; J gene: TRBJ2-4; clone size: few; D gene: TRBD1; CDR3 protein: CATRPFNSQGVNIQYF; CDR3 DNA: TGTGCCACCAGGCCCTTCAATTCGCAGGGGGTAAACATTCAGTACTTC
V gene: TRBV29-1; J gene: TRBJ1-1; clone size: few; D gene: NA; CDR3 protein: CSVPLENTEAFF; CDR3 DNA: TGCAGCGTCCCCCTGGAAAACACTGAAGCTTTCTTT
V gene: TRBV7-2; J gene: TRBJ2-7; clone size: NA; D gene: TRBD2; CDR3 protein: CASSPQAGLYEQYF; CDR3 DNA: TGTGCCAGCAGCCCCCAAGCGGGGCTCTACGAGCAGTACTTC
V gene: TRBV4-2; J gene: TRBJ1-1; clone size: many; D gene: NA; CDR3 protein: CASSQQNTMDTEAFF; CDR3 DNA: TGTGCCAGCAGCCAGCAGAACACGATGGACACTGAAGCTTTCTTT
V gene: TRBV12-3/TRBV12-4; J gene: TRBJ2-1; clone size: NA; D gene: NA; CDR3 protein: CASSLPQRQGLDNEQFF; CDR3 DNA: TGTGCCAGCAGTCTCCCCCAACGTCAGGGTTTAGACAATGAGCAGTTCTTC
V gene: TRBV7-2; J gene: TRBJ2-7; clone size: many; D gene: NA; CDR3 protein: CASSPIGPSSYEQYF; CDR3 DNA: TGTGCCAGCAGCCCTATCGGCCCCAGCTCCTACGAGCAGTACTTC
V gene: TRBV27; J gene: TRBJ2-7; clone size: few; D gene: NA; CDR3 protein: CASGDQGYEQYF; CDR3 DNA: TGTGCCAGCGGGGACCAGGGCTACGAGCAGTACTTC
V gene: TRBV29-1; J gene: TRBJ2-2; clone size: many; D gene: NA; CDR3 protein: CSGAGGQPNTGELFF; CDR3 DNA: TGCAGCGGGGCCGGAGGACAGCCGAACACCGGGGAGCTGTTTTTT
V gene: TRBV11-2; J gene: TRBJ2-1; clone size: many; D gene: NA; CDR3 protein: CASRKRRDEQFF; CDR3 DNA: TGTGCCAGCAGGAAAAGGAGGGATGAGCAGTTCTTC
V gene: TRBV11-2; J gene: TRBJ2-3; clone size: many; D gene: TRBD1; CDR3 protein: CASSPGTGSTDTQYF; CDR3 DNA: TGTGCCAGCAGCCCAGGGACAGGGAGCACAGATACGCAGTATTTT
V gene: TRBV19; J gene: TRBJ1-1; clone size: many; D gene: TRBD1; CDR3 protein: CASTKHRDRYTEAFF; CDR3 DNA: TGTGCCAGTACTAAACACCGGGACAGGTACACTGAAGCTTTCTTT
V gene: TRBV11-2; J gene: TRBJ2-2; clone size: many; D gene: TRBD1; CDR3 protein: CASSIGQGVGTGELFF; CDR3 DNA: TGTGCCAGCAGCATAGGACAGGGGGTTGGCACCGGGGAGCTGTTTTTT
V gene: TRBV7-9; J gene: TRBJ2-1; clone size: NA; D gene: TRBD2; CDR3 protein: CASSSGLAGEFEQFF; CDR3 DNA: TGTGCCAGCAGCTCTGGACTAGCGGGGGAATTTGAGCAGTTCTTC
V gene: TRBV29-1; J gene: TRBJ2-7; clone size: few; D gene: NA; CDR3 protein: CSVEGGEPHEQYF; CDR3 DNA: TGCAGCGTTGAAGGAGGGGAGCCCCACGAGCAGTACTTC
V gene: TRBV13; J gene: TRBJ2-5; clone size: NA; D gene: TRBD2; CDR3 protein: CASSSRRTSGDQETQYF; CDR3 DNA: TGTGCCAGCAGTTCTCGCCGGACTAGCGGGGATCAAGAGACCCAGTACTTC
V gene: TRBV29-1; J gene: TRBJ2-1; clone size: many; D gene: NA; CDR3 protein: CSVPSPNNEQFF; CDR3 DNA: TGCAGCGTCCCTTCCCCCAACAATGAGCAGTTCTTC
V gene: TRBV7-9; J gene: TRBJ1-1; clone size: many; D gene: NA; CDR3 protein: CASSLGFGGRTEAFF; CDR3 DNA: TGTGCCAGCAGCTTAGGGTTTGGGGGTCGGACTGAAGCTTTCTTT
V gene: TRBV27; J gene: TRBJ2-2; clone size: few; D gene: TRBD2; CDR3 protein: CASRPNGEGNTGELFF; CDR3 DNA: TGTGCCAGCAGGCCAAACGGGGAGGGGAACACCGGGGAGCTGTTTTTT
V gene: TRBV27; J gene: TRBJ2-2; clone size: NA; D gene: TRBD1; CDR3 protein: CASSHYQGQGGSGELFF; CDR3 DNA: TGTGCCAGCAGTCACTATCAAGGACAGGGTGGTTCCGGGGAGCTGTTTTTT
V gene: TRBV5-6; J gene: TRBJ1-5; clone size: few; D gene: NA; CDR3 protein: CASSLAGAGNQPQHF; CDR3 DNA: TGTGCCAGCAGCTTGGCAGGGGCCGGCAATCAGCCCCAGCATTTT
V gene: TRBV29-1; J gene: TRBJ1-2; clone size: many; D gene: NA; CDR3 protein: CSVEVAGNYGYTF; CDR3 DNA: TGCAGCGTTGAAGTTGCAGGGAACTATGGCTACACCTTC
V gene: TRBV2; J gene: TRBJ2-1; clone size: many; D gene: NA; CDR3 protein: CASSEALDSWNEQFF; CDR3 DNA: TGTGCCAGCAGTGAAGCGCTTGACAGTTGGAATGAGCAGTTCTTC
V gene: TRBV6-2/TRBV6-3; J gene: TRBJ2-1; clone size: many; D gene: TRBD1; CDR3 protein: CASSLRYWDRGYHNEQFF; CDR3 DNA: TGTGCCAGCAGTTTAAGGTATTGGGACAGGGGATATCACAATGAGCAGTTCTTC
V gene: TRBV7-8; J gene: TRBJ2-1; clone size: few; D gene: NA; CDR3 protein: CASSLSSEQFF; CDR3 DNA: TGTGCCAGCAGCTTAAGTAGTGAGCAGTTCTTC
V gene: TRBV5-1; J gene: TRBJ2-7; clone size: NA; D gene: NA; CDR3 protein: CASKAGYYYEQYF; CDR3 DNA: TGCGCCAGCAAGGCGGGTTACTACTACGAGCAGTACTTC
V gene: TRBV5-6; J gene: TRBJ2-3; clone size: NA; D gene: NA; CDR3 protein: CASSTGPSTDTQYF; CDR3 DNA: TGTGCCAGCAGCACAGGCCCTAGCACAGATACGCAGTATTTT
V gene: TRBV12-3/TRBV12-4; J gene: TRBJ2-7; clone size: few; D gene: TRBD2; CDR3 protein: CASSFLREDPFPYEQYF; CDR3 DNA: TGTGCCAGCAGTTTTTTGCGGGAGGACCCGTTTCCCTACGAGCAGTACTTC